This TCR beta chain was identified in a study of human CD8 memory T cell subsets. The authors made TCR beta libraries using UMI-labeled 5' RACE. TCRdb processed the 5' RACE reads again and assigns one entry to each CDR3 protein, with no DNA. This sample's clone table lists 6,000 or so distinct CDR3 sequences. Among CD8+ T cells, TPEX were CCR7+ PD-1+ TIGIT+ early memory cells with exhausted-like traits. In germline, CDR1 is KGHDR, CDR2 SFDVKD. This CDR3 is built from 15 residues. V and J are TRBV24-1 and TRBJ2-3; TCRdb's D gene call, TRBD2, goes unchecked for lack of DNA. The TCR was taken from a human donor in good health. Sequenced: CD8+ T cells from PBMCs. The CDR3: CATSDVAGGTDTQYF.